The rows below give T cell receptor beta chains drawn from one sample of a study of tumor-infiltrating lymphocytes in primary liver carcinoma. TCRdb fed the multiplex PCR reads into MiXCR, producing one record per CDR3 protein. The sample consists of tens of thousands of distinct CDR3 sequences, about 75% of them appearing once. Sequencing was done on a sample of tumor-adjacent normal liver tissue. These receptors all stem from a man aged 35-49 years with primary liver carcinoma and hepatitis B virus infection. The CDR3 runs from the conserved cysteine through the conserved F or W. A D gene is named only where the DNA matches it firmly. The size entry is marked missing in some rows and otherwise reads once, few, many or a size class.

. | TRBJ2-1 | . | TRBV11-2 | TGTGACAGCAGCGTGGGTGTGGGGGGATACTACAGTGAGCAGTCCTTC | CDSSVGVGGYYSEQSF
. | TRBJ2-1 | . | TRBV4-3 | TGCGCCAGCAGCCAATTGACATGCAAACTCTCATACAATGAGCAGTTCTTC | CASSQLTCKLSYNEQFF
. | TRBJ2-5 | TRBD1 | TRBV6-2/TRBV6-3 | TGTGACAGTAGCCGGGACAGGGAAGAGACCCAGTACTTC | CDSSRDREETQYF
. | TRBJ2-1 | TRBD2 | TRBV29-1 | TGCAGCGCCGCTAGCGGGAGCTTCCTTGGGCAGTTCTTC | CSAASGSFLGQFF
medium-sized | TRBJ2-7 | . | TRBV5-6 | TGTGCCAGCAGCTTGGCGGAGTCAGAATACGAGCAGTACTTC | CASSLAESEYEQYF
. | TRBJ2-1 | . | TRBV7-8 | TGTGCCAGCAGCCCACTTGGAGGCCCAGTGGTCTCCTACAGTGAGCAGTTCTTC | CASSPLGGPVVSYSEQFF
many | TRBJ2-1 | . | TRBV5-1 | TGCGCCAGCAGCTTGAGCCCCCCCTACAATGAGCAGTTCTTC | CASSLSPPYNEQFF
. | TRBJ2-5 | . | TRBV5-5 | TGTACCAGCAGCGGAGGGGTGTGGGGGACCCAGTACTTC | CTSSGGVWGTQYF
. | TRBJ1-5 | . | TRBV12-3/TRBV12-4 | TGTGTCAGCAGTCCGCCCGAGAGGGCCGGTCAGCCCCAGCATTTT | CVSSPPERAGQPQHF
. | TRBJ2-5 | . | TRBV5-4 | TGTACTAGCAGTCTCGCGTCCCTGGGTGAGACCCAGTACTTC | CTSSLASLGETQYF
. | TRBJ2-7 | . | TRBV6-2/TRBV6-3 | TGTGCCAGCAGTTACGGAGCAGGAGCATGGTACGGGCAGTACTTC | CASSYGAGAWYGQYF
few | TRBJ2-1 | . | TRBV19 | TGTGCCAGTAGTAGTTCACAGGGAAATGAGCAGTTCTTC | CASSSSQGNEQFF
many | TRBJ2-1 | TRBD2 | TRBV28 | TGTGCCAGCAGTTTAGGGACTAGTGGGGAGCAGTTCTTC | CASSLGTSGEQFF
many | TRBJ2-3 | TRBD2 | TRBV6-1 | TGTGCCAGCAGTGGACTAGCGGGGTATACGCAGTATTTT | CASSGLAGYTQYF
. | TRBJ2-5 | . | TRBV6-6 | TGTGCCACCAGTTACTTGGAGCAAGAGGCCCAGTACTTC | CATSYLEQEAQYF
. | TRBJ2-5 | . | TRBV4-1 | TGCGCCGGCAGCCAAGTATGGACAGCCCAAGAGACCCAGTACTTC | CAGSQVWTAQETQYF
many | TRBJ2-1 | TRBD1 | TRBV29-1 | TGCAGCTCAGGGGGAAGAAGATACAATGAGCAGTTCTTC | CSSGGRRYNEQFF